One and the same sample provided the 20 T cell receptor beta chains below, sequenced in a study of blood T cell repertoires in COVID-19. Sequencing used immunoSEQ multiplex PCR; TCRdb keeps in-frame clones, though not all of them. The table includes around 270,000 clones, about 90% detected once. Specimen: PBMCs or T cells enriched from blood (not recorded which). These receptors came from a woman between 40 and 50 years old who had been exposed to COVID-19.

V and J are TRBV19 and TRBJ1-3; 7 bases are shared with TRBD1. The CDR3 sequence is 14 residues long. Per germline, CDR1 LNHDA and CDR2 SQIVND (reference sequence). J gave up 2 bases and V 7 bases, and 5 bases lay outside the gene matches. The CDR3: CASTDRRPGNTIYF. The CDR3 nucleotides read TGTGCCAGTACGGACAGGAGACCTGGAAACACCATATATTTT. Supplemented by reference TRBV19 and TRBJ1-3, the full variable domain reads DGGITQSPKYLFRKEGQNVTLSCEQNLNHDAMYWYRQDPGQGLRLIYYSQIVNDFQKGDIAEGYSVSREKKESFPLTVTSAQKNPTAFYLCASTDRRPGNTIYFGEGSWLTVV.

The chain recombines TRBV19 with TRBJ1-2, with a tentative D call TRBD1 (5 bases). V gave up 6 bases and J gave up 7 bases, with 15 bases separating them. The CDR3 sequence is 13 residues long. Germline lookup yields CDR1 LNHDA and CDR2 SQIVND (reference sequence). CDR3 in DNA: TGTGCCAGTAGCAGGACGGGGGAGAGTGGCTACACCTTC. Protein product: CASSRTGESGYTF.

The rearrangement joins TRBV5-4 to TRBJ1-2; 9 bases match TRBD1. Germline V gene sequence: CDR1 SGHNT, CDR2 YYREEE (reference sequence). V was pared by 4 bases and J by 3 bases, with 10 bases of the junction left unmatched. The CDR3 sequence is 16 residues long. CDR3 amino acids: CASSVPKGQGDYGYTF. The CDR3 bases are TGTGCCAGCAGCGTACCTAAGGGACAGGGCGACTATGGCTACACCTTC.

This chain joins TRBV27 and TRBJ1-1, with 7 bases that match TRBD1. The germline gives CDR1 MNHEY, CDR2 SMNVEV (reference sequence). The CDR3 has 14 residues. V gave up 6 bases and J gave up 3 bases; unmatched junction bases: 7. For the CDR3, the DNA is TGTGCCAGCAGGGAGTACAGGGGAGACACTGAAGCTTTCTTT. Amino acid sequence: CASREYRGDTEAFF.

This clone was observed a handful of times. The chain carries TRBV6-5 and TRBJ2-2, with 8 bases lining up with TRBD1. Germline V gene data show CDR1 as MNHEY and CDR2 as SVGAGI. The CDR3 is made up of 15 amino acids. Losses at the gene ends were 5 bases for V and 8 bases for J; bases not matched to a gene: 10. Written as DNA, the CDR3 is TGTGCCAGCAGTCAGGGGACAGGAAGGAGTGGGGAGCTGTTTTTT. Translation gives CASSQGTGRSGELFF.

The V gene is TRBV7-6, the J gene TRBJ1-6, with 11 bases matching TRBD1. V was pared by 4 bases and J by 1 base, with 9 bases of the junction left unmatched. There are 19 residues in the CDR3. CDR1 is SGHVS and CDR2 is FNYEAQ in the germline V gene. The CDR3 DNA sequence: TGTGCCAGCAGCTCCGGCCCGGGACAGGGGGGTTCCTATAATTCACCCCTCCACTTT. This codes for CASSSGPGQGGSYNSPLHF. Based on the CDR3 plus reference TRBV7-6 and TRBJ1-6, the full variable domain is GAGVSQSPRYKVTKRGQDVALRCDPISGHVSLYWYRQALGQGPEFLTYFNYEAQQDKSGLPNDRFSAERPEGSISTLTIQRTEQRDSAMYRCASSSGPGQGGSYNSPLHFGNGTRLTVT.

The rearrangement joins TRBV19 to TRBJ2-5; no firm D call. The germline V gene has CDR1 LNHDA and CDR2 SQIVND (reference sequence). This CDR3 comprises 15 residues. V was cut by 5 bases and J by 0 bases, with 13 bases left in between. CDR3 nucleotides: TGTGCCAGTAGTCCCCTAGGTTCGTACCAAGAGACCCAGTACTTC. The encoded protein is CASSPLGSYQETQYF.

In the case of this clone: Since a much larger clone is just one base distant, this may be a read error. Other DNA sequences from this sample encode an identical CDR3 as well. The chain couples TRBV14 to TRBJ2-1, with 10 bases matching TRBD1. Trimming at V came to 0 bases and at J to 4 bases, leaving 3 bases not matched to a gene. The CDR3 has 16 amino acids. From germline, CDR1 is SGHDN and CDR2 FVKESK. In nucleotides, the CDR3 is TGTGCCAGCAGCCAAGAAGGGGACAGGGGTTACAATGAGCAGTTCTTC. It encodes CASSQEGDRGYNEQFF.

This clone was observed once. V is TRBV18 and J is TRBJ2-1, with 7 bases matching TRBD1. The length of the CDR3 is 13 residues. Germline trimming cut 4 bases from V and 7 bases from J; bases unmatched to any gene: 4. Looked up from germline, CDR1 is KGHSH and CDR2 is LQKENI. This chain's CDR3 is CASSREGANEQFF. In nucleotides, the CDR3 is TGTGCCAGCTCACGTGAGGGGGCGAATGAGCAGTTCTTC. The full variable domain, with the rest looked up from reference TRBV18 and TRBJ2-1, is NAGVMQNPRHLVRRRGQEARLRCSPMKGHSHVYWYRQLPEEGLKFMVYLQKENIIDESGMPKERFSAEFPKEGPSILRIQQVVRGDSAAYFCASSREGANEQFFGPGTRLTVL.

The CDR3 nucleotides are TGTGCCAGCAGCACCCATGGGGGGGGACGAGTGATAAGGGGCTACACCTTC. Its protein is CASSTHGGGRVIRGYTF. This rearrangement joins TRBV25-1 to TRBJ1-2, with D possibly TRBD1 on 5 matching bases. This CDR3 is 17 amino acids long. The germline V gene encodes CDR1 MGHDK and CDR2 SYGVNS. V lost 6 bases and J 8 bases, leaving 28 bases between the germline ends.

The chain has TRBV25-1 and TRBJ2-2; D might be TRBD1 (6 bases). There are 16 residues in the CDR3. Trimming removed 4 bases from V and 1 base from J, with 13 bases in between. CDR1 and CDR2 from the germline V gene are MGHDK and SYGVNS. The CDR3 DNA reads TGTGCCAGCAGTGGACACAGGGTTCAGAACACCGGGGAGCTGTTTTTT. Residues: CASSGHRVQNTGELFF.

In regard to this clone: Within the sample, other DNA sequences also encode this same CDR3. The CDR3 spells CASSLGLSGNTIYF. The CDR3 nucleotides are TGTGCCAGCAGCCTCGGTCTCTCTGGAAACACCATATATTTT. The V and J genes are TRBV7-9 and TRBJ1-3; D not resolved. Germline loops: CDR1 SEHNR, CDR2 FQNEAQ (reference sequence). This CDR3 region has 14 residues. V was clipped by 5 bases and J by 0 bases, with 8 bases between them.

The rearrangement uses TRBV6-5 and TRBJ1-1, with 7 bases fitting TRBD1. V shed 6 bases and J 1 base; nucleotides not matched to a gene: 8. The CDR3 spans 15 residues. Looked up from germline, CDR1 is MNHEY and CDR2 is SVGAGI. The CDR3 region is CASRGGQLRNTEAFF. DNA for the CDR3: TGTGCCAGCAGGGGGGGACAGCTCAGGAACACTGAAGCTTTCTTT.

This chain links TRBV12-3 or TRBV12-4 with TRBJ1-1, with D uncertain. Trimming took off 5 bases at V and 1 base at J, with 2 bases between the two ends. The length of the CDR3 is 11 residues. The CDR3 DNA reads TGTGCCAGCAGTCGGAACACTGAAGCTTTCTTT. Translated, it gives CASSRNTEAFF.

In this sample, this clone turned up once. DNA for the CDR3: TGTGCCAGCAGCCATAAATTCAGGAAAACAGATACGCAGTATTTT. Its protein product is CASSHKFRKTDTQYF. The chain links TRBV3-1 (or the pseudogene TRBV3-2) to TRBJ2-3; D unclear. Germline values: CDR1 LGHDT, CDR2 YNNKEL (reference sequence). V lost 3 bases, J lost 3 bases, and 13 bases lay in between. CDR3 length: 15 amino acids.

The chain links TRBV5-4 to TRBJ2-1, with a possible D match to TRBD2 (6 bases). The CDR3 consists of 14 residues. Germline CDR1 reads SGHNT; CDR2 reads YYREEE (reference sequence). Trimming stripped 4 bases from V and 5 bases from J, with 13 bases between. The CDR3 sequence is CASSKLAEHNEQFF. In nucleotides, the CDR3 is TGTGCCAGCAGCAAGTTAGCGGAGCACAATGAGCAGTTCTTC.

V and J are TRBV30 and TRBJ2-1; 8 bases align to TRBD1. The CDR3 spans 15 residues. With 0 bases clipped from V and 8 bases from J, the junction kept 9 bases outside the gene matches. The germline V gene encodes CDR1 GTSNPN and CDR2 SVGIG (reference sequence). CDR3 sequence reads: CAWSVIQGALDEQFF. CDR3 bases: TGTGCCTGGAGTGTAATCCAGGGGGCGTTGGATGAGCAGTTCTTC.

CDR3 loop: CATADTQYF. The DNA for the CDR3 is TGTGCCACAGCAGATACGCAGTATTTT. The rearrangement links TRBV2 to TRBJ2-3; D is uncertain. Trimming stripped 10 bases from V and 4 bases from J, with 3 bases between. The germline V gene encodes CDR1 SNHLY and CDR2 FYNNEI. This CDR3 spans 9 amino acids.

This sequence joins TRBV13 and TRBJ2-3; TRBD2 aligns across 11 bases. Looked up from germline, CDR1 is PRHDT and CDR2 is FYEKMQ (reference sequence). This CDR3 contains 14 residues. The V and J ends lost 6 bases and 8 bases, in that order; junction bases with no gene match: 7. This CDR3 reads CASRIAGGPSTQYF. The DNA for the CDR3 is TGTGCCAGCAGGATAGCGGGGGGGCCTAGTACGCAGTATTTT.

This chain links TRBV28 with TRBJ1-2; a weak D match, TRBD1 (6 bases). V was cut by 6 bases and J by 4 bases, with 15 bases left in between. This CDR3 comprises 14 residues. Germline lookup yields CDR1 MDHEN and CDR2 SYDVKM. DNA for the CDR3: TGTGCCAGCAGATGGGGGCCATCCTCCTATGGCTACACCTTC. This translates into CASRWGPSSYGYTF.